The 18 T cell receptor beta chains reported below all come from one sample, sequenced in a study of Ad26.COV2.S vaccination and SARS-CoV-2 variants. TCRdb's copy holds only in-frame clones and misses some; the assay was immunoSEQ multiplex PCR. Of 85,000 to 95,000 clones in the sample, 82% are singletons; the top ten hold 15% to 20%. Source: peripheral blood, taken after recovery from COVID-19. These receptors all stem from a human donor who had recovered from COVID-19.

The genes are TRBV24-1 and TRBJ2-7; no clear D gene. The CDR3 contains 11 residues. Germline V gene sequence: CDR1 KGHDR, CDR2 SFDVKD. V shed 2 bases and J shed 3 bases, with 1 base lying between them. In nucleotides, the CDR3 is TGTGCCACCAGTGATTACTACGAGCAGTACTTC. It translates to CATSDYYEQYF.

CDR3 protein: CASSTQQGLASYNEQFF. DNA for the CDR3: TGTGCCAGCAGCACACAACAGGGACTAGCGTCCTACAATGAGCAGTTCTTC. The V and J genes are TRBV7-8 and TRBJ2-1; TRBD2 agrees at 10 bases. CDR1 SGHVS and CDR2 FQNEAQ come from the germline V gene. This CDR3 spans 17 amino acids. V lost 5 bases to trimming and J lost 1 base; unmatched junction nucleotides: 8.

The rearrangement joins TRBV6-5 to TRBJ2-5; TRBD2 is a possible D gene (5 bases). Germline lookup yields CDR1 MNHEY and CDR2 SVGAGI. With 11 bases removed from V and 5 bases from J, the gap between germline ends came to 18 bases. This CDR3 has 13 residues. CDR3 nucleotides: TGTGCCGCCCTGTCACGGGGTGGGGAGACCCAGTACTTC. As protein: CAALSRGGETQYF.

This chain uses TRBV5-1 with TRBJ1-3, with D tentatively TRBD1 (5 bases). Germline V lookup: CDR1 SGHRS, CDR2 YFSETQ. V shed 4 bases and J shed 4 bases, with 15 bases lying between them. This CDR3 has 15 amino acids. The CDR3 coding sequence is TGCGCCAGCAGCCCCCCCGGGGGGACCGGAAACACCATATATTTT. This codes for CASSPPGGTGNTIYF.

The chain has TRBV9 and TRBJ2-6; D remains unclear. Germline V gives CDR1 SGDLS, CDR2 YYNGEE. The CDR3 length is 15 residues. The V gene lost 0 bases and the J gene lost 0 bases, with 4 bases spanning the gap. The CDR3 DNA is TGTGCCAGCAGCGTAGCTGGCTCTGGGGCCAACGTCCTGACTTTC. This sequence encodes CASSVAGSGANVLTF.

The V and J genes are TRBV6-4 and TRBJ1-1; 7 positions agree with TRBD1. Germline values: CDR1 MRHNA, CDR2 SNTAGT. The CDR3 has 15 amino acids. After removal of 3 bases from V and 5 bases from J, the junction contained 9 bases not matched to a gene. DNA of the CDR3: TGTGCCAGCAGTGAAGGGACTCAGGGGGGGACTGAAGCTTTCTTT. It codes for CASSEGTQGGTEAFF.

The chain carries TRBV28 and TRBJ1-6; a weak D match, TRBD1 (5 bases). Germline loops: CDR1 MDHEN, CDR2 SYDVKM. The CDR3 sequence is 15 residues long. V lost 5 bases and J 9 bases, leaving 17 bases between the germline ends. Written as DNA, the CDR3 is TGTGCCAGCAGTAAGCTTGGGACGGGTAGTTCACCCCTCCACTTT. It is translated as CASSKLGTGSSPLHF.

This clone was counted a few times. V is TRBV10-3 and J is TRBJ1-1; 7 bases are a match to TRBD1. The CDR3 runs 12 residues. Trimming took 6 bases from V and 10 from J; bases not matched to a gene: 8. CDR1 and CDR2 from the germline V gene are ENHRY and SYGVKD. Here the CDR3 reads CAISDDRVTAFF. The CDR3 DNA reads TGTGCCATCAGCGATGACAGGGTTACAGCTTTCTTT.

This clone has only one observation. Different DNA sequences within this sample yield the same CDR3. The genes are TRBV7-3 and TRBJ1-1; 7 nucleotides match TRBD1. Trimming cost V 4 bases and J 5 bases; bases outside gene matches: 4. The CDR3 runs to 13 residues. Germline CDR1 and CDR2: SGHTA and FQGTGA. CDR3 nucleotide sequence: TGTGCCAGCAGCTCCCAGGGGGGGACTGAAGCTTTCTTT. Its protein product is CASSSQGGTEAFF. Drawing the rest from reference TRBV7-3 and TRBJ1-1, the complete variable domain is GAGVSQTPSNKVTEKGKYVELRCDPISGHTALYWYRQSLGQGPEFLIYFQGTGAADDSGLPNDRFFAVRPEGSVSTLKIQRTERGDSAVYLCASSSQGGTEAFFGQGTRLTVV.

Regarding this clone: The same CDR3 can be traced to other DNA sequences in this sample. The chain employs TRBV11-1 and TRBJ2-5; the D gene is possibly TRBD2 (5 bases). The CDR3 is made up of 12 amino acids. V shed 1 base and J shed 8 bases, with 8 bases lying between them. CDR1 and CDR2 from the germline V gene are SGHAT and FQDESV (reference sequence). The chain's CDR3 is CASSLGAGTQYF. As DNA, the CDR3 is TGTGCCAGCAGCTTAGGTGCGGGTACCCAGTACTTC.

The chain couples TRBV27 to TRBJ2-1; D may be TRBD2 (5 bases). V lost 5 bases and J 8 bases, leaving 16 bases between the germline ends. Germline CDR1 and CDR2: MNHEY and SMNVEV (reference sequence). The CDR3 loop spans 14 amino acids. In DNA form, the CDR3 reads TGTGCCAGCAGTCCCAACGTCCATAGCGATGAGCAGTTCTTC. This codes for CASSPNVHSDEQFF.

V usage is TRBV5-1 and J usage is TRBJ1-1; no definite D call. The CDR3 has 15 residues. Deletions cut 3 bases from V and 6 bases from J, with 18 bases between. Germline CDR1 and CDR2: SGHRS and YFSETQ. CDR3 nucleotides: TGCGCCAGCAGCTATGGTAACGCGGGCCTGCCTGAAGCTTTCTTT. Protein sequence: CASSYGNAGLPEAFF.

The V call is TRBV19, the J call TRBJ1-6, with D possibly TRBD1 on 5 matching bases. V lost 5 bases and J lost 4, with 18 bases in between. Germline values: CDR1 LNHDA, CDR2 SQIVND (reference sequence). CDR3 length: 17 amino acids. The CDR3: CASSARQTASYNSPLHF. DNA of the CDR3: TGTGCCAGTAGTGCACGACAGACGGCGTCTTATAATTCACCCCTCCACTTT.

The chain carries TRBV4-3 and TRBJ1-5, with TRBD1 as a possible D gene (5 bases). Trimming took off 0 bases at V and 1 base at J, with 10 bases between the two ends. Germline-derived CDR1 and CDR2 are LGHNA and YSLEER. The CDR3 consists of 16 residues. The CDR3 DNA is TGCGCCAGCAGCCAAGATCGGTCAGGGAGCAATCAGCCCCAGCATTTT. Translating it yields CASSQDRSGSNQPQHF.

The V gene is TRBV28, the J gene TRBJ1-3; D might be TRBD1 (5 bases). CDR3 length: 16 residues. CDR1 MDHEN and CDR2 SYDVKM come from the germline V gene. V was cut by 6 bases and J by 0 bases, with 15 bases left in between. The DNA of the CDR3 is TGTGCCAGCAGGCGTACGGGACGGCGCTCTGGAAACACCATATATTTT. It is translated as CASRRTGRRSGNTIYF.

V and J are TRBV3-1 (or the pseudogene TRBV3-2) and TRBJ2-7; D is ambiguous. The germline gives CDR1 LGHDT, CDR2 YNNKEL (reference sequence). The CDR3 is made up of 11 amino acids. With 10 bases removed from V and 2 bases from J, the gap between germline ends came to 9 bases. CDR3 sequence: CATASAYEQYF. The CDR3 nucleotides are TGTGCCACTGCGAGTGCCTACGAGCAGTACTTC.

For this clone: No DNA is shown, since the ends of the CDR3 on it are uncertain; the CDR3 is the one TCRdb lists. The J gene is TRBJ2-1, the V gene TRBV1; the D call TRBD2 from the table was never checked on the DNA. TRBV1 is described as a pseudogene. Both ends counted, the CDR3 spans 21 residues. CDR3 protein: CTSSQDGPVAGGSHSYNEQFF.

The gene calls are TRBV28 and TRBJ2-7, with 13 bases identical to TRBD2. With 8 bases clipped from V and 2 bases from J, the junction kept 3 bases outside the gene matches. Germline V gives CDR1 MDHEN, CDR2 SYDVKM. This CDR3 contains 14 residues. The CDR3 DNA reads TGTGCCAGCGCTGGGACTAGCGGGACCTACGAGCAGTACTTC. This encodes CASAGTSGTYEQYF. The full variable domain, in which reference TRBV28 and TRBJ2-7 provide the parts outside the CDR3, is DVKVTQSSRYLVKRTGEKVFLECVQDMDHENMFWYRQDPGLGLRLIYFSYDVKMKEKGDIPEGYSVSREKKERFSLILESASTNQTSMYLCASAGTSGTYEQYFGPGTRLTVT.